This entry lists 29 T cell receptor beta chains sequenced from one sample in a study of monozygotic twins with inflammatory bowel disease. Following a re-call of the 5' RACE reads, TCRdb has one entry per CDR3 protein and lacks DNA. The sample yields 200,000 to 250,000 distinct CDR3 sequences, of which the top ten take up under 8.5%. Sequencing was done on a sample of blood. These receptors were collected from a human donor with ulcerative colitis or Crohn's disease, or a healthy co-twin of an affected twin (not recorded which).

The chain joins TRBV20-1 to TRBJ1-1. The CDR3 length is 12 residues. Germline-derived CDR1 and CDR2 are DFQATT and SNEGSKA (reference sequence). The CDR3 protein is CSARAGNAEAFF.

CDR3 sequence reads: CASSSGLAEETQYF. The J gene is TRBJ2-5, the V gene TRBV7-9; TCRdb designates TRBD2, a call that cannot be tested without DNA. Germline assignment: CDR1 SEHNR and CDR2 FQNEAQ (reference sequence). The CDR3 has 14 residues.

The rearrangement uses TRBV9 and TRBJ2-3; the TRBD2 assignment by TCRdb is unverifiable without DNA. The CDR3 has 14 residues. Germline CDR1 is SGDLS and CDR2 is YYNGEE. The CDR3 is CASKSGASTDTQYF. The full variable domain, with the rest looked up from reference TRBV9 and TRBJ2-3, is DSGVTQTPKHLITATGQRVTLRCSPRSGDLSVYWYQQSLDQGLQFLIQYYNGEERAKGNILERFSAQQFPDLHSELNLSSLELGDSALYFCASKSGASTDTQYFGPGTRLTVL.

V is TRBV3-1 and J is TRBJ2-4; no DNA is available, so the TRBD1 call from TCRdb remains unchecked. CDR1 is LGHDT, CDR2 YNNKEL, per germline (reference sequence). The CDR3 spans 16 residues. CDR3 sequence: CASSYKGGLAKNIRYF.

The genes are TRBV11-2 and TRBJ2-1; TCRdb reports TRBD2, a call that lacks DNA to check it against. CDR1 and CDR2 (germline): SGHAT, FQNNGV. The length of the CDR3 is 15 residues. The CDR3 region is CASSSRAGGRNEQFF.

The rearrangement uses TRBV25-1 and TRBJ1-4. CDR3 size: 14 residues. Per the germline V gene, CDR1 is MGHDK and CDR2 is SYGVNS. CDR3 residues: CASSELRVGEKLFF.

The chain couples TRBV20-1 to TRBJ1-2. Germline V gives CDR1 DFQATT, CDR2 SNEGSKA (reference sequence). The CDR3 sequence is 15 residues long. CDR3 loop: CSARDPTGPPGGYTF.

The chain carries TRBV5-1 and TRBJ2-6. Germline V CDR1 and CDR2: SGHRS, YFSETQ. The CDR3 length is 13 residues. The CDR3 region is CASSIAGANVLTF. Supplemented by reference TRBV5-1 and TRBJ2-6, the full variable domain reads KAGVTQTPRYLIKTRGQQVTLSCSPISGHRSVSWYQQTPGQGLQFLFEYFSETQRNKGNFPGRFSGRQFSNSRSEMNVSTLELGDSALYLCASSIAGANVLTFGAGSRLTVL.

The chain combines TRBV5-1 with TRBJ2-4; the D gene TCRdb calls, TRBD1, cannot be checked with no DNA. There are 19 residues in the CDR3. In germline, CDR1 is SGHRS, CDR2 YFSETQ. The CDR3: CASSLPITGGDLAKNIQYF.

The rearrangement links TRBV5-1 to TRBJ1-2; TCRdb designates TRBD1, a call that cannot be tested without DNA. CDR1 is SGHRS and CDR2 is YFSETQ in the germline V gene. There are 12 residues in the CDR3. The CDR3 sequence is CASSDTGFGYTF.

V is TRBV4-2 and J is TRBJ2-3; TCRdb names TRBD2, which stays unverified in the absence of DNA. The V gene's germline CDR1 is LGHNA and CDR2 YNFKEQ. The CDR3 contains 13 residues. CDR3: CASGASGTDTQYF.

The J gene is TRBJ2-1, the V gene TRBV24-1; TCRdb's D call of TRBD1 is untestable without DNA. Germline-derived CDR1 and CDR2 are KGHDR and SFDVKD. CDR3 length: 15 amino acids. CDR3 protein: CATSDFPDTRNEQFF.

The CDR3 sequence: CSAARGDEQYF. The V and J genes are TRBV29-1 and TRBJ2-7; as DNA is missing, the TRBD2 call by TCRdb cannot be tested. CDR3 size: 11 residues. The germline V gene encodes CDR1 SQVTM and CDR2 ANQGSEA.

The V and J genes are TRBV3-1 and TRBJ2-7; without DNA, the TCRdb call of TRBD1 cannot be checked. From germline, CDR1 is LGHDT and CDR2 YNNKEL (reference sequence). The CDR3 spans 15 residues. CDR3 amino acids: CAGSQGEGTMYEQYF.

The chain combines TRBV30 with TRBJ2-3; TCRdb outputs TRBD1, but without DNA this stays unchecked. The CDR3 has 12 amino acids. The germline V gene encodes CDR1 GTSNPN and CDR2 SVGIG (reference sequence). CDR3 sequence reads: CAWTGDADTQYF.

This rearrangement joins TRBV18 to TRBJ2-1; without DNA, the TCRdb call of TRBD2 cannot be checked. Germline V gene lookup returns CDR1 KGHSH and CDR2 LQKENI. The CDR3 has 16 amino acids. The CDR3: CASSPPADSSYNEQFF.

The CDR3: CSIGPEGTEAFF. The chain couples TRBV29-1 to TRBJ1-1. Germline V gives CDR1 SQVTM, CDR2 ANQGSEA. The CDR3 runs 12 residues. Drawing the rest from reference TRBV29-1 and TRBJ1-1, the complete variable domain is SAVISQKPSRDICQRGTSLTIQCQVDSQVTMMFWYRQQPGQSLTLIATANQGSEATYESGFVIDKFPISRPNLTFSTLTVSNMSPEDSSIYLCSIGPEGTEAFFGQGTRLTVV.

This CDR3 reads CSAVLQETQYF. V is TRBV20-1 and J is TRBJ2-5. This CDR3 is built from 11 residues. Per the germline V gene, CDR1 is DFQATT and CDR2 is SNEGSKA (reference sequence).

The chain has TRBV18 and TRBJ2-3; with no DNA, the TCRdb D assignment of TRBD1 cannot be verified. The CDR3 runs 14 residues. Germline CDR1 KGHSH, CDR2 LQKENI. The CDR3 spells CASSQDRAADTQYF.

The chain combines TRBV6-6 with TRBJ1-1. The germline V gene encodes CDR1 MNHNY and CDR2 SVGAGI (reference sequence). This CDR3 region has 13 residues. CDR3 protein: CASRASGNTEAFF.

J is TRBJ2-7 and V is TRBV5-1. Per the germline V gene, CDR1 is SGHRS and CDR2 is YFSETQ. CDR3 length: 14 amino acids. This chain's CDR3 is CASRLGEGPSEQYF.

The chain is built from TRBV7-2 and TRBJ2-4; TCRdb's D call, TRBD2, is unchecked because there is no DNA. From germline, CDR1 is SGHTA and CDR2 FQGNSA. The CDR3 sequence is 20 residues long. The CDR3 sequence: CASSSMMGAYAGLAKNIQYF. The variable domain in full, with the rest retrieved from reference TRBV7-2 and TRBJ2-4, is GAGVSQSPSNKVTEKGKDVELRCDPISGHTALYWYRQSLGQGLEFLIYFQGNSAPDKSGLPSDRFSAERTGGSVSTLTIQRTQQEDSAVYLCASSSMMGAYAGLAKNIQYFGAGTRLSVL.

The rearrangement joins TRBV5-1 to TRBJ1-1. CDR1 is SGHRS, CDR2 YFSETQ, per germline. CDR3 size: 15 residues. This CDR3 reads CASSLGLGLNTEAFF. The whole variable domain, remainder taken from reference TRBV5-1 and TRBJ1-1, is KAGVTQTPRYLIKTRGQQVTLSCSPISGHRSVSWYQQTPGQGLQFLFEYFSETQRNKGNFPGRFSGRQFSNSRSEMNVSTLELGDSALYLCASSLGLGLNTEAFFGQGTRLTVV.

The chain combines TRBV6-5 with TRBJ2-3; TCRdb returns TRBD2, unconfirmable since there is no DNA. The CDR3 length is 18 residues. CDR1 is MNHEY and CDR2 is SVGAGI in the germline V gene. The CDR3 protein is CASSSLKGSGRARDTQYF.

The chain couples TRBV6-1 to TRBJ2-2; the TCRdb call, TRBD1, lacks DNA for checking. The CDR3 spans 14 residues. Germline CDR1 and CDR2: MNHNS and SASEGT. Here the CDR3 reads CASEGQGRTGELFF.

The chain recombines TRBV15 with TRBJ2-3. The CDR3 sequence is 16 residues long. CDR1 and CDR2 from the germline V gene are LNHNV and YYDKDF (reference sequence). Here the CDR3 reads CATSRAALGSTDTQYF.

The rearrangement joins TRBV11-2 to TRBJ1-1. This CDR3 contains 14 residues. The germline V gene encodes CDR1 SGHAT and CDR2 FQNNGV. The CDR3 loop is CASSLDTLHTEAFF.

CDR3 amino acids: CASSDRAPKTEAFF. The chain employs TRBV2 and TRBJ1-1; TCRdb picks TRBD1, but there is no DNA to check that call. There are 14 residues in the CDR3. The germline V gene has CDR1 SNHLY and CDR2 FYNNEI.

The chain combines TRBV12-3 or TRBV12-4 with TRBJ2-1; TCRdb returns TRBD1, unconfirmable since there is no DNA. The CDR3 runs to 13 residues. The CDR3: CASSTGANNEQFF.